This entry features one T cell receptor (beta chain) sequence. Antigen: not known. The data originate from a study of cytomegalovirus exposure and HLA in healthy donors. Germline lookup yields CDR1 LNHDA and CDR2 SQIVND (reference sequence). Trimming stripped 7 bases from V and 7 bases from J, with 11 bases between. The CDR3 spans 13 residues. A multiplex PCR was run with 60 Vbeta primers and 13 Jbeta primers. Clones were read by immunoSEQ multiplex PCR, and TCRdb kept only the in-frame ones, dropping some. The sample consists of 170,000 or so clones, 79% of them appearing once. Whole-study results and caveats: Donors belonging to an Asian-associated ancestry cluster reportedly showed fewer N-insertions in productive TCRs than the approximately 670-donor mean, according to what a later analysis found.

The sample taken for sequencing was PBMCs. The receptor comes from a woman in her thirties or forties in good health and CMV-seronegative. The gene calls are TRBV19 and TRBJ1-6, with TRBD1 as a possible D gene (5 bases). This chain's CDR3 is CASTMGGNSPLHF. CDR3 nucleotide sequence: TGTGCCAGTACCATGGGGGGGAATTCACCCCTCCACTTT.